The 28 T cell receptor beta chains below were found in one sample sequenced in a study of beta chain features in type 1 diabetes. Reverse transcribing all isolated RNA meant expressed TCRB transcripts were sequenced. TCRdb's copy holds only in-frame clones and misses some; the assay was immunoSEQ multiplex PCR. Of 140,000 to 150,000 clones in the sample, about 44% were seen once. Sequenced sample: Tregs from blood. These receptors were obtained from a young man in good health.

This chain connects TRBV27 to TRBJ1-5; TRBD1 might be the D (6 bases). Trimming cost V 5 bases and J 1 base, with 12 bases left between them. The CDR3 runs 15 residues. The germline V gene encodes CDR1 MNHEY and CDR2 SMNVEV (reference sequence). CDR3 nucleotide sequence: TGTGCCAGCAGTACCATACAGGGAAGCAATCAGCCCCAGCATTTT. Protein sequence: CASSTIQGSNQPQHF.

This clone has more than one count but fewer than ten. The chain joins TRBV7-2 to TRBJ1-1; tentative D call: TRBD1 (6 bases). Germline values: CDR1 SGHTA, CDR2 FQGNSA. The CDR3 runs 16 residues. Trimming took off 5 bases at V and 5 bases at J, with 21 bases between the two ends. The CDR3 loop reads CASSPRNRVRGTEAFF. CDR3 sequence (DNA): TGTGCCAGCAGCCCGCGGAACAGGGTTAGGGGAACTGAAGCTTTCTTT.

DNA for the CDR3: TGTGCCAGCAGCTTAGCGGGAGGAACAGATACGCAGTATTTT. This encodes CASSLAGGTDTQYF. The chain joins TRBV7-3 to TRBJ2-3, with 8 nucleotides matching TRBD2. The length of the CDR3 is 14 residues. V lost 2 bases to trimming and J lost 3 bases; unmatched junction nucleotides: 1. Germline lookup yields CDR1 SGHTA and CDR2 FQGTGA.

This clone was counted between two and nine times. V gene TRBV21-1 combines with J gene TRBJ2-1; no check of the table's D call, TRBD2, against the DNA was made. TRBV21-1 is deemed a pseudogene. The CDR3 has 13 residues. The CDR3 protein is CASSNPRDPRRIF. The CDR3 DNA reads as TGTGCCAGCAGCAACCCGCGGGACCCCAGAAGGATCTTC.

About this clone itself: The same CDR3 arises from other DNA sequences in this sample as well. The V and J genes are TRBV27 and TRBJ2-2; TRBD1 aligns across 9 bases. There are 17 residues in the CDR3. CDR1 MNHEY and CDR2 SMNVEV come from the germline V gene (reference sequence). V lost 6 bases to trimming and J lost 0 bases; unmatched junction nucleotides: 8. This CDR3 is CASRPYRQGANTGELFF. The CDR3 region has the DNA TGTGCCAGCAGACCCTATAGACAGGGGGCGAACACCGGGGAGCTGTTTTTT.

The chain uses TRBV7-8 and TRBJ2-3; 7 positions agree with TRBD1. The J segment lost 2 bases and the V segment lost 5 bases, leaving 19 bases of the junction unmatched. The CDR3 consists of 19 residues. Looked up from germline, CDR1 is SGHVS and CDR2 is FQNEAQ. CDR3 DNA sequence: TGTGCCAGCAGCACAAGGACCACTAGACAGGGATTACTCACAGATACGCAGTATTTT. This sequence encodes CASSTRTTRQGLLTDTQYF.

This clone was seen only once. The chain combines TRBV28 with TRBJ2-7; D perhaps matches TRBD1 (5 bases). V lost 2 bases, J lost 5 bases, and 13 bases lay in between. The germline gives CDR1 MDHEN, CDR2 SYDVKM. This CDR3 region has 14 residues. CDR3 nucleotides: TGTGCCAGCAGTTTAGCAGGGAAGGTCCACGAGCAGTACTTC. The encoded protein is CASSLAGKVHEQYF.

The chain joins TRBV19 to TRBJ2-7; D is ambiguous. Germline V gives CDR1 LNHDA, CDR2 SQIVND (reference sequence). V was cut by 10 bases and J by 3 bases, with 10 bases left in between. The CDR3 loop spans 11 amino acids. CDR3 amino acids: CATIHGYEQYF. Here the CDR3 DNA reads TGTGCCACCATTCACGGCTACGAGCAGTACTTC.

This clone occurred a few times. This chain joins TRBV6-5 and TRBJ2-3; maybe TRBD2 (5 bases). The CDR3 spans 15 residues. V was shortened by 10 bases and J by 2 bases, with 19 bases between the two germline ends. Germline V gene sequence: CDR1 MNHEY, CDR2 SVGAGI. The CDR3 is CATTPERRYTDTQYF. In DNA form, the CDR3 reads TGTGCCACTACACCGGAGCGGAGATACACAGATACGCAGTATTTT.

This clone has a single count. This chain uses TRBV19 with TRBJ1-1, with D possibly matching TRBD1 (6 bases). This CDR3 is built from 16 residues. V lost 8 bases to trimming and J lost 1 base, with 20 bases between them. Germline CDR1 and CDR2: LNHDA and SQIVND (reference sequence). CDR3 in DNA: TGTGCCAGTTCGACGGGGACACGGCGCCCGAACACTGAAGCTTTCTTT. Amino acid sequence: CASSTGTRRPNTEAFF.

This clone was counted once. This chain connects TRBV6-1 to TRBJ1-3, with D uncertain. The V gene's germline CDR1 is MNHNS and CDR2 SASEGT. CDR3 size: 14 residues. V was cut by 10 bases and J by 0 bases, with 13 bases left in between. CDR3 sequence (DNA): TGTGCCACCCCGAGGGATGCCTCTGGAAACACCATATATTTT. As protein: CATPRDASGNTIYF.

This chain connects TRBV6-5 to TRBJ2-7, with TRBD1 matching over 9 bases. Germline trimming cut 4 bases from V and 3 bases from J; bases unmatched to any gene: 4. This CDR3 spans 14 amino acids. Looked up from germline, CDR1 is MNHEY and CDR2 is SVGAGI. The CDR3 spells CASSSTDRGYEQYF. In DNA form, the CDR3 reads TGTGCCAGCAGTTCGACGGACAGGGGCTACGAGCAGTACTTC.

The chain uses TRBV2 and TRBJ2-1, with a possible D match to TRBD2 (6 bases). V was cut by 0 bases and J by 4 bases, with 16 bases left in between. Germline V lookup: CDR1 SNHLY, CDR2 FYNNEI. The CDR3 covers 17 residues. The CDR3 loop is CASSEARDQRKYNEQFF. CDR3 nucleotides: TGTGCCAGCAGTGAAGCGCGGGATCAGCGGAAGTACAATGAGCAGTTCTTC.

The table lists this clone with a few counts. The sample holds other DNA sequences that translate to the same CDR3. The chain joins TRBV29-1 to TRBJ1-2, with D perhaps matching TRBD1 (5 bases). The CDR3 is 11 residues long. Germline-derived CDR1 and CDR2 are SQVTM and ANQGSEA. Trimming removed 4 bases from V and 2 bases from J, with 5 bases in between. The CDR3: CSVGQNYGYTF. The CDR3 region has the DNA TGCAGCGTTGGACAGAACTATGGCTACACCTTC.

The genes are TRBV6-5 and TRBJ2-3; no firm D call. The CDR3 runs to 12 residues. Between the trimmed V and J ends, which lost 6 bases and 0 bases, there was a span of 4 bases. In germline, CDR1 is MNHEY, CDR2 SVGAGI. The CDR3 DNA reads TGTGCCAGCAGGGCTAGCACAGATACGCAGTATTTT. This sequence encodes CASRASTDTQYF.

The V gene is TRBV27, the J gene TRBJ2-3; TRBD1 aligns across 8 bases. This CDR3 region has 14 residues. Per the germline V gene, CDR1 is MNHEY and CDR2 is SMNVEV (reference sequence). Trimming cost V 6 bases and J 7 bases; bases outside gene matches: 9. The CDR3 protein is CASSWSRGHNTQYF. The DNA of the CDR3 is TGTGCCAGCAGCTGGAGCAGGGGGCATAATACGCAGTATTTT.

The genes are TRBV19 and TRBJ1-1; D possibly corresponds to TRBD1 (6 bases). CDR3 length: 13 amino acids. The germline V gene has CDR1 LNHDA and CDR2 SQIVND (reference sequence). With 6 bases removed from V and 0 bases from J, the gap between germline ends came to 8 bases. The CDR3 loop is CASSQGMNTEAFF. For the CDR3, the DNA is TGTGCCAGTAGCCAGGGGATGAACACTGAAGCTTTCTTT.

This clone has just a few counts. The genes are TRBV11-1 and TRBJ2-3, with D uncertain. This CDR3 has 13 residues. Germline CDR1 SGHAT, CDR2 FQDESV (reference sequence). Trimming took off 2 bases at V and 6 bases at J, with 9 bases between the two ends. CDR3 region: CASSLSGVDTQYF. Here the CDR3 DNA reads TGTGCCAGCAGCTTATCGGGTGTGGATACGCAGTATTTT. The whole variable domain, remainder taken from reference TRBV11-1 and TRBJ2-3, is EAEVAQSPRYKITEKSQAVAFWCDPISGHATLYWYRQILGQGPELLVQFQDESVVDDSQLPKDRFSAERLKGVDSTLKIQPAELGDSAMYLCASSLSGVDTQYFGPGTRLTVL.

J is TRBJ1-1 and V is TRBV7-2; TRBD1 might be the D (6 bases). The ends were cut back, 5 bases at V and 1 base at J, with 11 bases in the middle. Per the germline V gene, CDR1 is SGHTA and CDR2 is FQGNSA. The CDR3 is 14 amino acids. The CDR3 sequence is CASSAQGPNTEAFF. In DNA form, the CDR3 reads TGTGCCAGCAGCGCACAGGGTCCGAACACTGAAGCTTTCTTT.

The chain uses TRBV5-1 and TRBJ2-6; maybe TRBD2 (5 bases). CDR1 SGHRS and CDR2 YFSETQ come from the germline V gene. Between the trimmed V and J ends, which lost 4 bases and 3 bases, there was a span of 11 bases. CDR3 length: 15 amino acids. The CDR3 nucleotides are TGCGCCAGCAGCGAAGGACTTGGTGGGGCCAACGTCCTGACTTTC. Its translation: CASSEGLGGANVLTF.

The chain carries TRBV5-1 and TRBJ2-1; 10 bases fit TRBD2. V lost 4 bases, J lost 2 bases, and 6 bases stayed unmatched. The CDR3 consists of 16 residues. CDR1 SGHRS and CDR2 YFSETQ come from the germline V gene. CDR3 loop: CASSLLAGGTYNEQFF. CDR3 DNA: TGCGCCAGCAGCCTATTAGCGGGAGGCACCTACAATGAGCAGTTCTTC.

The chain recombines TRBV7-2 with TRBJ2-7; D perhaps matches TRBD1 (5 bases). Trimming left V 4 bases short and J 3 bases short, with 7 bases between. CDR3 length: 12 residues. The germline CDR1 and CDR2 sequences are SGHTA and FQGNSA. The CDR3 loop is CASSYRNYEQYF. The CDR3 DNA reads TGTGCCAGCAGCTACAGGAACTACGAGCAGTACTTC.

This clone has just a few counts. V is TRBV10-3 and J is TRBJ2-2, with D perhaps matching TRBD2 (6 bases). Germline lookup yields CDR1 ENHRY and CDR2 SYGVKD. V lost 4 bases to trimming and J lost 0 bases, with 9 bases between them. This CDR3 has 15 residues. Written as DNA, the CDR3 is TGTGCCATCAGTGGACCGGGGGCGAACACCGGGGAGCTGTTTTTT. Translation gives CAISGPGANTGELFF.

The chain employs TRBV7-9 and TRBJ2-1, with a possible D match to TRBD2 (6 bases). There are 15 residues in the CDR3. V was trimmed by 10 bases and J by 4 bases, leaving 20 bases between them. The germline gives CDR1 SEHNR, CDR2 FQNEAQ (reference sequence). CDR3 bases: TGTGCCACCAATCCGGGGACTCGCACTTACAATGAGCAGTTCTTC. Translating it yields CATNPGTRTYNEQFF.

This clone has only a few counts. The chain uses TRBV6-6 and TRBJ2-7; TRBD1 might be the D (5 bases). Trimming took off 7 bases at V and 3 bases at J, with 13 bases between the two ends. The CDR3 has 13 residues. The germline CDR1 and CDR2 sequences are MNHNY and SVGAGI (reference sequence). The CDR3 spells CASTNTDIYEQYF. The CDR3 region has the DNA TGTGCCAGCACAAACACGGACATCTACGAGCAGTACTTC.

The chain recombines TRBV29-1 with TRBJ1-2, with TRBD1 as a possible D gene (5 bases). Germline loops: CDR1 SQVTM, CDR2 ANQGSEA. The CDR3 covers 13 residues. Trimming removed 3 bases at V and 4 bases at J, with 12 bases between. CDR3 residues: CSVDWQGGYGYTF. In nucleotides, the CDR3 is TGCAGCGTTGATTGGCAGGGAGGCTATGGCTACACCTTC.

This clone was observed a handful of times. The CDR3 sequence is CASSASGRATYEQYF. The DNA of the CDR3 is TGTGCCAGCAGCGCTAGCGGGAGGGCCACCTACGAGCAGTACTTC. The V gene is TRBV7-2, the J gene TRBJ2-7, with 12 bases matching TRBD2. The CDR3 contains 15 residues. The trim removed 5 bases at V and 2 bases at J, leaving 4 bases unmatched. Germline CDR1 and CDR2: SGHTA and FQGNSA.

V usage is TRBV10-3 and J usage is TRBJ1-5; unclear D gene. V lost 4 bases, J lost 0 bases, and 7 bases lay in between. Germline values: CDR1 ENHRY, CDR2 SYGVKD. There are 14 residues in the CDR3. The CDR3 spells CAISADFSNQPQHF. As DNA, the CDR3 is TGTGCCATCAGTGCGGACTTTAGCAATCAGCCCCAGCATTTT.